The T cell receptor beta chain described here comes from a study of blood T cell repertoires in COVID-19. Turning to the study itself: PBMCs, B-cell-depleted T cells, or T cells provided the cDNA or gDNA that made up the material.

Here immunoSEQ multiplex PCR was the method, and the copy in TCRdb shows in-frame clones only, minus some. Here the sample spans 150,000 to 160,000 clones, around 85% being singletons. The V and J ends lost 3 bases and 0 bases respectively, with 9 bases between them. This CDR3 is 15 amino acids long. Specimen: peripheral blood. The chain employs TRBV23-1 and TRBJ1-3; D not resolved. TRBV23-1 qualifies as an ORF whose function is uncertain. This clonotype originated in a woman aged 70 to 79 with acute or convalescent COVID-19. The CDR3: CASSQGTLSGNTIYF. The CDR3 bases are TGCGCCAGCAGTCAGGGCACACTCTCTGGAAACACCATATATTTT.